The subject of this entry is one T cell receptor beta chain. The data were taken from a study of cytomegalovirus exposure and HLA in healthy donors. Across the whole study: The Caucasian-associated ancestry cluster contained 81% of the approximately 400 genotyped donors.

Primers included in the PCR were 60 Vbeta and 13 Jbeta primers. Some clones are missing from TCRdb's copy, which holds only in-frame ones; the method was immunoSEQ multiplex PCR. The repertoire holds approximately 70,000 clones, with 70% to 90% as singletons. The sequence was obtained from a woman aged 25 to 39 in good health and CMV-seronegative. Sequenced: PBMCs.

Here the CDR3 reads CASSFAGDLLQETQYF. The CDR3 DNA reads as TGTGCCAGCAGCTTCGCGGGGGACCTACTTCAAGAGACCCAGTACTTC. This chain connects TRBV7-9 to TRBJ2-5; 7 bases are a match to TRBD2. The CDR3 length is 16 residues. CDR1 SEHNR and CDR2 FQNEAQ come from the germline V gene (reference sequence). With V trimmed by 3 bases and J by 2 bases, 9 bases remained unmatched.